This entry lists 14 T cell receptor beta chains sequenced from one sample in a study of blood T cell repertoires in COVID-19. Sequenced by immunoSEQ multiplex PCR; TCRdb stores in-frame clones only, minus some. The sample shows about 150,000 clones, 84% of them seen only once. Material: PBMCs or T cells enriched from blood (not recorded which). These receptors originate from a woman between 45 and 65 years old with acute COVID-19.

The chain carries TRBV5-5 and TRBJ1-4; no clear D. Trimming took 3 bases from V and 8 from J, leaving 17 bases between them. This CDR3 comprises 15 residues. Germline CDR1 is SGHKS and CDR2 is YYEKEE (reference sequence). This CDR3 reads CASSSRGSVGEKLFF. The CDR3 DNA reads as TGTGCCAGCAGCTCGCGAGGGTCGGTTGGAGAAAAACTGTTTTTT.

The V gene is TRBV6-5, the J gene TRBJ2-7, with D possibly matching TRBD2 (7 bases). V was clipped by 7 bases and J by 1 base, with 14 bases between them. Per germline, CDR1 MNHEY and CDR2 SVGAGI. This CDR3 region has 14 residues. The CDR3 spells CASTGGGTSYEQYF. The CDR3 nucleotides read TGTGCCAGCACCGGGGGAGGGACATCCTACGAGCAGTACTTC.

V is TRBV7-2 and J is TRBJ1-1; D is possibly TRBD1 (5 bases). Germline V gene lookup returns CDR1 SGHTA and CDR2 FQGNSA. This CDR3 has 15 amino acids. The V and J ends lost 2 bases and 5 bases respectively, with 15 bases between them. The CDR3 DNA follows: TGTGCCAGCAGCTTAAACGCAGGGCATATGACTGAAGCTTTCTTT. This encodes CASSLNAGHMTEAFF.

The V and J genes are TRBV19 and TRBJ1-1; D is uncertain. Per germline, CDR1 LNHDA and CDR2 SQIVND (reference sequence). Trimming took off 10 bases at V and 4 bases at J, with 19 bases between the two ends. The CDR3 sequence is 14 residues long. CDR3 bases: TGTGCCACCCCCCGGCGGGATGGGAGCACTGAAGCTTTCTTT. Amino acid sequence: CATPRRDGSTEAFF.

The chain has TRBV6-2 or TRBV6-3 and TRBJ2-4, with TRBD2 matching over 9 bases. CDR1 is MNHEY and CDR2 is SVGEGT in the germline V gene. The CDR3 has 15 amino acids. J lost 3 bases, V lost 4 bases, and 4 bases had no gene match. The CDR3 region is CASSSGTSYKNIQYF. CDR3 bases: TGTGCCAGCAGTTCCGGGACTAGCTACAAAAACATTCAGTACTTC.

The chain has TRBV12-5 and TRBJ2-7, with TRBD2 identical over 7 bases. The CDR3 length is 15 residues. Trimming took 6 bases from V and 1 from J; bases not matched to a gene: 9. Germline V gene lookup returns CDR1 LGHNT and CDR2 FRNRAP. The CDR3 protein is CASGPAAGPSYEQYF. Written as DNA, the CDR3 is TGTGCTAGTGGCCCGGCAGCGGGACCTTCCTACGAGCAGTACTTC.

The chain links TRBV11-2 to TRBJ2-3; maybe TRBD1 (5 bases). CDR1 is SGHAT, CDR2 FQNNGV, per germline. The CDR3 is 14 amino acids. V was shortened by 3 bases and J by 0 bases, with 7 bases between the two germline ends. The CDR3 region has the DNA TGTGCCAGCAGCTTCACAGGAAGCACAGATACGCAGTATTTT. This translates into CASSFTGSTDTQYF.

The rearrangement uses TRBV5-1 and TRBJ2-7, with 11 bases identical to TRBD2. This CDR3 has 15 residues. Per germline, CDR1 SGHRS and CDR2 YFSETQ. The V segment lost 0 bases and the J segment 5 bases; nucleotides outside the gene matches: 4. CDR3 sequence reads: CASSLGLAGTHEQYF. The CDR3, as DNA: TGCGCCAGCAGCTTGGGACTAGCGGGAACCCACGAGCAGTACTTC.

This chain links TRBV6-6 with TRBJ2-7, with TRBD2 identical over 12 bases. Trimming cost V 2 bases and J 2 bases; bases outside gene matches: 4. Germline V gene sequence: CDR1 MNHNY, CDR2 SVGAGI (reference sequence). The CDR3 consists of 16 residues. The CDR3 reads CASSYLPSGRAYEQYF. In DNA, the CDR3 is TGTGCCAGCAGTTACCTCCCTAGCGGGAGGGCCTACGAGCAGTACTTC.

V gene TRBV5-1 combines with J gene TRBJ2-1; 9 positions agree with TRBD1. Germline lookup yields CDR1 SGHRS and CDR2 YFSETQ. The CDR3 totals 17 residues. The V and J ends lost 1 base and 7 bases, in that order; junction bases with no gene match: 12. The CDR3 here is CASSLTLETGGVNEQFF. CDR3 DNA sequence: TGCGCCAGCAGCTTGACCCTCGAGACAGGGGGTGTTAATGAGCAGTTCTTC.

V usage is TRBV27 and J usage is TRBJ2-7; TRBD1 matches at 10 bases. Per germline, CDR1 MNHEY and CDR2 SMNVEV (reference sequence). V trimming: 10 bases; J trimming: 1 base; junction bases outside the gene matches: 4. The CDR3 spans 13 residues. CDR3 DNA sequence: TGTGCCACAGGACAGGGGGTGTCCTACGAGCAGTACTTC. It specifies CATGQGVSYEQYF.

The rearrangement links TRBV15 to TRBJ2-7; D unclear. CDR3 length: 15 amino acids. Trimming took 3 bases from V and 0 from J, leaving 12 bases between them. The germline V gene has CDR1 LNHNV and CDR2 YYDKDF (reference sequence). CDR3 protein: CATSSPSASSYEQYF. CDR3 bases: TGTGCCACCAGCAGTCCCAGCGCGAGCTCCTACGAGCAGTACTTC.

The chain combines TRBV19 with TRBJ1-6, with D hard to call. CDR1 LNHDA and CDR2 SQIVND come from the germline V gene (reference sequence). This CDR3 has 14 amino acids. The V and J ends lost 6 bases and 0 bases respectively, with 6 bases between them. Here the CDR3 DNA reads TGTGCCAGTAGACCTAGCTCCTATAATTCACCCCTCCACTTT. This gives the protein CASRPSSYNSPLHF.

The V gene is TRBV20-1, the J gene TRBJ2-5, with a weak D call TRBD2 (5 bases). V lost 3 bases and J lost 9, with 11 bases in between. Germline CDR1 and CDR2: DFQATT and SNEGSKA (reference sequence). The CDR3 is 11 amino acids. The DNA for the CDR3 is TGCAGTGCTAGCCGTCCGGGGTCCCAGTACTTC. Protein: CSASRPGSQYF.